The sample holds one count of the clone carrying this TCR beta chain. Clones were read by immunoSEQ multiplex PCR, and TCRdb kept only the in-frame ones, dropping some. The sample yields about 100,000 clones, 85% to 95% seen once. The data originate from a study of OX40 agonist ivuxolimab in advanced cancers. Per the germline V gene, CDR1 is LGHNA and CDR2 is YNFKEQ. This CDR3 spans 15 amino acids. The V gene lost 0 bases and the J gene lost 3 bases, with 9 bases spanning the gap. The chain is built from TRBV4-2 and TRBJ1-3; possibly TRBD1 for D (6 bases). Material: CD4+ or CD8+ T cells sorted from blood, obtained in a trial of the OX40 agonist ivuxolimab. This receptor was identified in an adult with an advanced solid tumor such as melanoma, head and neck, liver or kidney cancer. CDR3 region: CASSQDQGRGNTIYF. In DNA form, the CDR3 reads TGTGCCAGCAGCCAAGATCAGGGGCGTGGAAACACCATATATTTT.